This TCR beta chain came from a study of cytomegalovirus exposure and HLA in healthy donors. Study findings and constraints: A link between a missense DCLRE1C variant and TCR beta V- and J-gene trimming emerged from a later analysis.

As regards this clone: No antigen is known for it.

Germline V gene lookup returns CDR1 SGHDT and CDR2 YYEEEE. The CDR3 is made up of 14 amino acids. Trimming cost V 3 bases and J 4 bases; bases outside gene matches: 3. The PCR employed 60 Vbeta primers together with 13 Jbeta primers. The table came from immunoSEQ multiplex PCR; TCRdb's copy has only in-frame clones and leaves some out. The repertoire holds some 200,000 clones, just over 75% seen once, with 2.7% in the top ten. V and J are TRBV5-6 and TRBJ2-2; TRBD1 aligns across 7 bases. This clonotype was sampled from a woman aged 60 to 75 in good health and CMV-seropositive. Sequencing was done on a sample of PBMCs. The CDR3 sequence: CASSSRDSTGELFF. The CDR3 coding sequence is TGTGCCAGCAGCTCCCGGGACAGCACCGGGGAGCTGTTTTTT.